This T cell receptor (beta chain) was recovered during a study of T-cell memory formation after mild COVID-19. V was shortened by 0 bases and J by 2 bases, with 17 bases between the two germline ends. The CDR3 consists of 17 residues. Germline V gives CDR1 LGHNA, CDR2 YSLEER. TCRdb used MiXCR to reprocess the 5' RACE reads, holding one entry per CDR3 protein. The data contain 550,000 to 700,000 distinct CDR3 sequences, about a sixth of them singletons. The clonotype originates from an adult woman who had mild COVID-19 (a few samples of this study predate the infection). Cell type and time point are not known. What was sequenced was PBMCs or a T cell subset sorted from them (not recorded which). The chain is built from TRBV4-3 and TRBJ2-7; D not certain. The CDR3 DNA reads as TGCGCCAGCAGCCAAGATATTCAACTGATAGGAACCTACGAGCAGTACTTC. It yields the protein CASSQDIQLIGTYEQYF.